This T cell receptor (beta chain) was recorded in a study of shared clonotypes between healthy human individuals. Data came from immunoSEQ multiplex PCR; TCRdb stores just in-frame clones and leaves some out. Among millions of clones, approximately 95% were seen once, and the ten largest hold 0.1% to 0.15%. None of the donors, who were healthy HIV-negative adults, had recently had acute infections or vaccinations. As concerns this clone: What it binds is not known.

The V and J ends lost 6 bases and 6 bases respectively, with 12 bases between them. The CDR3 extends over 11 amino acids. Germline CDR1 and CDR2: DFQATT and SNEGSKA (reference sequence). Findings and limits, study-wide: Non-shared clonotypes had lower generation probabilities than clonotypes shared by all four sorted-subset donors. Donor scarcity curtailed the genetic and exposure-history diversity represented herein. Generally, estimated richness proved larger in naive subsets than it did in memory subsets.

The chain has TRBV20-1 and TRBJ2-7; D perhaps matches TRBD1 (6 bases). The source of this sequence is a man between 18 and 29 years old in good health. The sequenced sample consisted of naive CD4+ T cells sorted from blood. Subset noted: CD45RA+ positively selected. The DNA of the CDR3 is TGCAGTGCGGGGGCAACTCGCGAGCAGTACTTC. Amino acid sequence: CSAGATREQYF.